The 3 T cell receptor beta chains listed next were all sequenced from one sample in a study of glioma-infiltrating T cells after dendritic cell vaccination. Time point described: after dendritic cell vaccination, including at tumor progression/relapse. Some clones are missing from TCRdb's copy, which holds only in-frame ones; the method was immunoSEQ multiplex PCR. The sample yields around 92,000 clones, less than 90% seen once. The sample was blood, taken after dendritic cell vaccination. All receptors derive from a human donor with glioblastoma.

CDR3 in amino acids: CASSVLAGLSTDTQYF. DNA of the CDR3: TGTGCCAGCAGCGTTCTAGCGGGCCTTAGCACAGATACGCAGTATTTT. The chain has TRBV9 and TRBJ2-3; 8 bases line up with TRBD2. V dropped 2 bases and J dropped 0; count of bases not matched to a gene: 5. Germline CDR1 SGDLS, CDR2 YYNGEE. The length of the CDR3 is 16 residues.

The rearrangement joins TRBV2 to TRBJ2-2, with D hard to call. Trimming took off 3 bases at V and 1 base at J, with 6 bases between the two ends. The germline CDR1 and CDR2 sequences are SNHLY and FYNNEI. The length of the CDR3 is 14 residues. The CDR3 coding sequence is TGTGCCAGCAGTGATAGTCTGAACACCGGGGAGCTGTTTTTT. It encodes CASSDSLNTGELFF.

This chain connects TRBV2 to TRBJ2-1, with 11 bases that match TRBD1. V dropped 7 bases and J dropped 6; count of bases not matched to a gene: 8. The CDR3 totals 15 residues. Per the germline V gene, CDR1 is SNHLY and CDR2 is FYNNEI. Written as DNA, the CDR3 is TGTGCCAGCATCCGAGGACAGGGGGCGGTCAATGAGCAGTTCTTC. Translation: CASIRGQGAVNEQFF.